The rows below give T cell receptor beta chains drawn from one sample of a study of blood T cell repertoires in COVID-19. Clones were read by immunoSEQ multiplex PCR, and TCRdb kept only the in-frame ones, dropping some. The sample records 210,000 or so clones, about 91% being singletons. Material for sequencing was peripheral blood. Receptors were obtained from a man aged 25 to 40 with acute or convalescent COVID-19. Both conserved end residues are part of each CDR3. D genes are given only for firm matches. Some rows have no size entry. The others give once, few or many, or a class for an expanded clone.

CAWNGLSYNEQFF | TGTGCCTGGAATGGACTTAGTTACAATGAGCAGTTCTTC | - | TRBJ2-1 | - | TRBV30
CAISDRDRGNQPQHF | TGTGCCATCAGTGACCGGGACAGGGGGAATCAGCCCCAGCATTTT | TRBD1 | TRBJ1-5 | - | TRBV10-3
CASTLLDGSLGELFF | TGTGCCAGTACGTTGCTAGATGGTTCCCTCGGGGAGCTGTTTTTT | - | TRBJ2-2 | - | TRBV19
CASSYTGQAAPYTF | TGTGCCAGCAGTTACACGGGACAGGCGGCCCCCTACACCTTC | TRBD1 | TRBJ1-2 | - | TRBV6-5
CASSESPYEKLFF | TGTGCCAGCAGCGAGAGCCCATATGAAAAACTGTTTTTT | - | TRBJ1-4 | - | TRBV11-2
CASSQSKGARQETQYF | TGTGCCAGCAGCCAATCGAAGGGGGCGAGGCAAGAGACCCAGTACTTC | TRBD1 | TRBJ2-5 | - | TRBV14
CASGTRGTDTQYF | TGTGCCAGCGGCACACGGGGGACAGATACGCAGTATTTT | - | TRBJ2-3 | - | TRBV6-4
CASSVESNTEAFF | TGTGCCAGCAGTGTGGAGTCGAACACTGAAGCTTTCTTT | - | TRBJ1-1 | once | TRBV2
CASSQGVNTEAFF | TGCGCCAGCAGCCAAGGAGTGAACACTGAAGCTTTCTTT | - | TRBJ1-1 | - | TRBV4-1
CASSLAGGIYNEQFF | TGTGCCAGCAGTTTAGCGGGAGGTATATACAATGAGCAGTTCTTC | TRBD2 | TRBJ2-1 | - | TRBV27
CASSEGVRKRDEKLFF | TGTGCCAGCAGTGAAGGGGTCAGGAAGCGGGATGAAAAACTGTTTTTT | - | TRBJ1-4 | - | TRBV2
CASSYADTQYF | TGTGCCAGTAGTTATGCAGATACGCAGTATTTT | - | TRBJ2-3 | - | TRBV19
CASSLYTSGRQETQYF | TGTGCCAGCAGTTTGTACACGAGCGGGCGGCAAGAGACCCAGTACTTC | - | TRBJ2-5 | - | TRBV28
CSVERQKELFF | TGCAGCGTTGAAAGACAGAAGGAACTGTTTTTT | - | TRBJ1-4 | once | TRBV29-1
CASSHSQGRDTEAFF | TGCGCCAGCAGCCACTCACAGGGAAGAGATACTGAAGCTTTCTTT | - | TRBJ1-1 | - | TRBV4-1
CASRGAYTEAFF | TGTGCATCGCGGGGGGCGTACACTGAAGCTTTCTTT | - | TRBJ1-1 | - | TRBV6-5
CASSLLGREAYEQYF | TGTGCCAGCAGCCTTCTAGGGCGGGAGGCCTACGAGCAGTACTTC | TRBD2 | TRBJ2-7 | - | TRBV14
CASSQDGGKAGNQPQHF | TGCGCCAGCAGCCAAGATGGAGGGAAGGCAGGGAATCAGCCCCAGCATTTT | - | TRBJ1-5 | few | TRBV4-1
CAWSVKSNSPLHF | TGTGCCTGGAGTGTAAAGAGTAATTCACCCCTCCACTTT | - | TRBJ1-6 | few | TRBV30
CASSVSGSGTDTQYF | TGTGCCAGCAGCGTTAGCGGGAGCGGCACAGATACGCAGTATTTT | TRBD2 | TRBJ2-3 | - | TRBV9
CASSVAGTGSYEQYF | TGTGCCAGCAGCGTAGCCGGGACAGGGTCGTACGAGCAGTACTTC | TRBD1 | TRBJ2-7 | - | TRBV9
CASSQRLTATYEQYF | TGTGCCAGCAGCCAGCGACTGACAGCCACCTACGAGCAGTACTTC | - | TRBJ2-7 | - | TRBV14
CASSTAETQYF | TGCGCCAGCAGCACTGCAGAGACCCAGTACTTC | - | TRBJ2-5 | - | TRBV5-1
CASSLGGGAPNTQYF | TGTGCCAGCAGCTTAGGCGGGGGGGCCCCAAATACGCAGTATTTT | TRBD2 | TRBJ2-3 | - | TRBV7-2
CSVESRTYVNTDTQYF | TGCAGCGTTGAATCTCGAACTTATGTTAACACAGATACGCAGTATTTT | - | TRBJ2-3 | - | TRBV29-1
CASSLARNRNQPQHF | TGTGCCAGCAGCCTCGCTAGGAACCGCAATCAGCCCCAGCATTTT | - | TRBJ1-5 | - | TRBV28